The 2 T cell receptor beta chains in this list originate from one sample, sequenced in a study of blood T cell repertoires in COVID-19. Clones were sequenced by immunoSEQ multiplex PCR, and TCRdb holds only the in-frame ones, with some missing. The data hold some 130,000 clones, with 75% to 90% observed a single time. The sequenced material came from peripheral blood. These receptors were obtained from a man aged 45-65 years with active or convalescent COVID-19.

This chain connects TRBV15 to TRBJ2-3; 14 positions match TRBD2. Germline V gene lookup returns CDR1 LNHNV and CDR2 YYDKDF (reference sequence). Unmatched junction bases numbered 8, after V lost 8 bases and J lost 4 bases. CDR3 length: 16 amino acids. The CDR3 nucleotides are TGTGCCACCCTTGCCGGGACTAGCGGGAGTGCAGATACGCAGTATTTT. This gives the protein CATLAGTSGSADTQYF.

This sequence joins TRBV6-5 and TRBJ2-7, with 10 bases aligning to TRBD1. This CDR3 region has 15 residues. Germline V gene data show CDR1 as MNHEY and CDR2 as SVGAGI. The ends lost 10 bases at V and 2 bases at J; junction bases unmatched: 11. CDR3 protein: CAIANGQGGAYEQYF. Here the CDR3 DNA reads TGTGCCATCGCTAACGGACAGGGGGGCGCCTACGAGCAGTACTTC.